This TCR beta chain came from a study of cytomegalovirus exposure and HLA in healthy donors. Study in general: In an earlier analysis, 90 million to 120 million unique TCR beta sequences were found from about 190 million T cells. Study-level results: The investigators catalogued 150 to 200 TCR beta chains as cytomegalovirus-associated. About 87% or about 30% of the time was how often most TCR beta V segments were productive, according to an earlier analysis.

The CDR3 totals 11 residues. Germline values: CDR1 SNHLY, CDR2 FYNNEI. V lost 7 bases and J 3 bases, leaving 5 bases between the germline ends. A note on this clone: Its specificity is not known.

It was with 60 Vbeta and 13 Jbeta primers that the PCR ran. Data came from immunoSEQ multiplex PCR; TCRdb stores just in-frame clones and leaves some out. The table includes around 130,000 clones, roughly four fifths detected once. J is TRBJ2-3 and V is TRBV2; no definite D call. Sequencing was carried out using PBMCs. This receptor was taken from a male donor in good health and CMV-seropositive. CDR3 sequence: CASKTTDTQYF. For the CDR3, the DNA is TGTGCCAGCAAGACTACAGATACGCAGTATTTT.